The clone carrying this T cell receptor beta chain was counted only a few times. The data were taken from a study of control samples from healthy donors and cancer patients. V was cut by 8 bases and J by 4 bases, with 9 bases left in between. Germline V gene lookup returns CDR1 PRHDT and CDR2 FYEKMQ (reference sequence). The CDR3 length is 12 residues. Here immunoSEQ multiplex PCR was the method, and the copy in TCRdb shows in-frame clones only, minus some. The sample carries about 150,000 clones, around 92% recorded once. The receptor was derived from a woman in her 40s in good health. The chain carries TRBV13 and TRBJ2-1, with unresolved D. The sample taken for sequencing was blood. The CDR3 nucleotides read TGTGCCAGCGCGCCCACGTACAATGAGCAGTTCTTC. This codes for CASAPTYNEQFF.